Listed here are 28 T cell receptor beta chains from one sample, sequenced in a study of CD8 T cells in Susac syndrome. Reverse transcription used roughly 0.45 to 1 ug RNA and random hexamers. A single record per CDR3 protein comes from TCRdb applying MiXCR to the immunoSEQ multiplex PCR reads. The profile covers some 220,000 distinct CDR3 sequences, with nearly 97% appearing a single time and around 0.099% taken by the ten largest. Material: CD4+ T cells from PBMCs. The receptors come from a human donor with multiple sclerosis.

This chain's CDR3 is CASSFGGWQPQHF. The CDR3 DNA reads as TGTGCCAGCAGTTTCGGGGGTTGGCAGCCCCAGCATTTT. The chain employs TRBV12-3 or TRBV12-4 and TRBJ1-5, with a tentative D call TRBD1 (5 bases). With 3 bases removed from V and 7 bases from J, the gap between germline ends came to 10 bases. The CDR3 has 13 amino acids.

The chain recombines TRBV12-3 or TRBV12-4 with TRBJ2-3; no firm D call. Between the trimmed V and J ends, which lost 5 bases and 0 bases, there was a span of 9 bases. The CDR3 covers 14 residues. The CDR3 DNA sequence: TGTGCCAGCAGTGGGGATCGCAGCACAGATACGCAGTATTTT. It yields the protein CASSGDRSTDTQYF.

The chain links TRBV20-1 to TRBJ2-5, with D tentatively TRBD1 (6 bases). Per germline, CDR1 DFQATT and CDR2 SNEGSKA (reference sequence). V was clipped by 5 bases and J by 2 bases, with 18 bases between them. The CDR3 consists of 15 residues. The DNA for the CDR3 is TGCAGTGCTCCAAGGGCGGGCAGGGGTCAAGAGACCCAGTACTTC. Translation gives CSAPRAGRGQETQYF.

The rearrangement links TRBV28 to TRBJ2-7, with 12 bases matching TRBD2. Looked up from germline, CDR1 is MDHEN and CDR2 is SYDVKM. Germline trimming cut 7 bases from V and 3 bases from J; bases unmatched to any gene: 7. The CDR3 is 15 amino acids. CDR3 in DNA: TGTGCCAGCACGGTACGGACTAGCGGGATCTACGAGCAGTACTTC. This codes for CASTVRTSGIYEQYF.

The chain recombines TRBV5-1 with TRBJ2-7; D is undetermined. Per the germline V gene, CDR1 is SGHRS and CDR2 is YFSETQ. The CDR3 has 14 amino acids. V lost 2 bases, J lost 2 bases, and 11 bases lay in between. CDR3 residues: CASSLSAPTYEQYF. The CDR3 bases are TGCGCCAGCAGCTTATCAGCTCCTACCTACGAGCAGTACTTC. The full variable domain, in which reference TRBV5-1 and TRBJ2-7 provide the parts outside the CDR3, is KAGVTQTPRYLIKTRGQQVTLSCSPISGHRSVSWYQQTPGQGLQFLFEYFSETQRNKGNFPGRFSGRQFSNSRSEMNVSTLELGDSALYLCASSLSAPTYEQYFGPGTRLTVT.

The chain is built from TRBV5-1 and TRBJ2-2; perhaps TRBD1 as D (5 bases). Trimming stripped 4 bases from V and 3 bases from J, with 7 bases between. The germline V gene has CDR1 SGHRS and CDR2 YFSETQ. The CDR3 is 13 residues long. CDR3 nucleotide sequence: TGCGCCAGCAGCGCACAGGACACCGGGGAGCTGTTTTTT. Protein product: CASSAQDTGELFF.

This chain links TRBV10-3 with TRBJ2-4, with a tentative D call TRBD2 (5 bases). This CDR3 comprises 12 residues. From germline, CDR1 is ENHRY and CDR2 SYGVKD. The V and J ends lost 4 bases and 11 bases respectively, with 12 bases between them. CDR3 sequence: CAISGFGDVQYF. CDR3 nucleotides: TGTGCCATCAGTGGATTCGGGGATGTTCAGTACTTC.

For the CDR3, the DNA is TGCAGTGCTAGTAAACAGGGATCTAGCACAGATACGCAGTATTTT. This translates into CSASKQGSSTDTQYF. The gene calls are TRBV20-1 and TRBJ2-3; tentative D call: TRBD1 (6 bases). CDR3 length: 15 residues. The V end lost 3 bases, the J end lost 0 bases, and 13 bases lay between the germline ends. CDR1 is DFQATT, CDR2 SNEGSKA, per germline (reference sequence).

In DNA, the CDR3 is TGTGCCTGGCGGCGCGGGATTAGAAATGAGCAGTTCTTC. The encoded protein is CAWRRGIRNEQFF. The V gene is TRBV30, the J gene TRBJ2-1; maybe TRBD2 (6 bases). Trimming stripped 5 bases from V and 7 bases from J, with 15 bases between. The germline CDR1 and CDR2 sequences are GTSNPN and SVGIG (reference sequence). The CDR3 totals 13 residues.

The table lists this clonotype with a few counts. The chain is built from TRBV24-1 and TRBJ2-3, with no clear D. The CDR3 contains 12 residues. Trimming shortened V by 8 bases and J by 2 bases, and 7 bases separated the two germline ends. The germline CDR1 and CDR2 sequences are KGHDR and SFDVKD. The CDR3 region is CATMDSTDTQYF. The CDR3 coding sequence is TGTGCCACCATGGATTCCACAGATACGCAGTATTTT.

The genes are TRBV18 and TRBJ2-7; 13 bases agree with TRBD2. Germline lookup yields CDR1 KGHSH and CDR2 LQKENI. CDR3 size: 15 residues. The J segment lost 2 bases and the V segment lost 5 bases, leaving 3 bases of the junction unmatched. The CDR3 bases are TGTGCCAGCTCATTCGGACTAGCGGGGGCCTACGAGCAGTACTTC. Residues: CASSFGLAGAYEQYF.

This chain links TRBV5-6 with TRBJ2-1; D is tentatively TRBD1 or TRBD2 (5 bases each). V lost 2 bases and J lost 0, with 12 bases in between. Germline CDR1 is SGHDT and CDR2 is YYEEEE. The CDR3 loop spans 16 amino acids. The CDR3, as DNA: TGTGCCAGCAGCTTCGGGGCAGGGAGCTCCTACAATGAGCAGTTCTTC. Translated: CASSFGAGSSYNEQFF.

This chain uses TRBV20-1 with TRBJ2-5, with D tentatively TRBD1 or TRBD2 (7 bases each). The CDR3 runs to 12 residues. Germline CDR1 and CDR2: DFQATT and SNEGSKA (reference sequence). V was shortened by 6 bases and J by 4 bases, with 12 bases between the two germline ends. CDR3 nucleotides: TGCAGTGCCCAGGGGGGGGTAGAGACCCAGTACTTC. It is translated as CSAQGGVETQYF.

The gene calls are TRBV6-1 and TRBJ2-5, with D perhaps TRBD1 (6 bases). This CDR3 contains 13 residues. Germline values: CDR1 MNHNS, CDR2 SASEGT. The germline V and J ends were trimmed by 6 bases and 5 bases, with 13 bases remaining between them. This chain's CDR3 is CASSRTAPETQYF. In nucleotides, the CDR3 is TGTGCCAGCAGCCGGACAGCCCCTGAGACCCAGTACTTC.

The V call is TRBV11-2, the J call TRBJ2-5, with TRBD2 as a possible D gene (6 bases). This CDR3 has 16 amino acids. V shed 4 bases and J shed 5 bases, with 20 bases lying between them. Germline CDR1 is SGHAT and CDR2 is FQNNGV. CDR3 sequence (DNA): TGTGCCAGCAGCTCAGTAGCTCCGCCCCGGGGGGAGACCCAGTACTTC. This encodes CASSSVAPPRGETQYF.

The chain recombines TRBV29-1 with TRBJ2-3; D is possibly TRBD2 (5 bases). In germline, CDR1 is SQVTM, CDR2 ANQGSEA. Trimming removed 1 base from V and 4 bases from J, with 12 bases in between. The CDR3 has 14 residues. The CDR3 is CSVEGGGIADTQYF. The CDR3 nucleotides are TGCAGCGTTGAAGGCGGAGGTATCGCAGATACGCAGTATTTT.

This sequence joins TRBV7-2 and TRBJ1-1; a weak D match, TRBD1 (5 bases). The CDR3 is 16 residues long. CDR1 and CDR2 from the germline V gene are SGHTA and FQGNSA. V was cut by 0 bases and J by 1 base, with 12 bases left in between. In nucleotides, the CDR3 is TGTGCCAGCAGCTTAGCGGGACTTCTAAAGAACACTGAAGCTTTCTTT. The encoded protein is CASSLAGLLKNTEAFF.

This sequence joins TRBV15 and TRBJ2-1, with a tentative D call TRBD2 (7 bases). Germline V gene data show CDR1 as LNHNV and CDR2 as YYDKDF (reference sequence). This CDR3 contains 14 residues. The germline V and J ends were trimmed by 7 bases and 7 bases, with 17 bases remaining between them. The CDR3 loop reads CATTSGRGRNEQFF. The CDR3 nucleotides read TGTGCCACCACCTCGGGGCGGGGGCGGAATGAGCAGTTCTTC.

This clonotype showed up just once. This sequence joins TRBV5-1 and TRBJ1-1, with D possibly being TRBD1 (5 bases). Trimming stripped 4 bases from V and 0 bases from J, with 13 bases between. The V gene's germline CDR1 is SGHRS and CDR2 YFSETQ. This CDR3 contains 15 residues. The CDR3 reads CASSSDRGMNTEAFF. The DNA of the CDR3 is TGCGCCAGCAGCAGTGACCGGGGGATGAACACTGAAGCTTTCTTT.

The V gene is TRBV19, the J gene TRBJ1-5, with 7 bases aligning to TRBD1. This CDR3 contains 15 residues. Trimming cost V 5 bases and J 2 bases; bases outside gene matches: 6. Germline values: CDR1 LNHDA, CDR2 SQIVND (reference sequence). CDR3 residues: CASSSTGVGNQPQHF. The CDR3 nucleotides read TGTGCCAGTAGTTCCACAGGGGTTGGCAATCAGCCCCAGCATTTT.

The CDR3 region is CASRPNSGRGDEQFF. The CDR3 bases are TGTGCCAGCAGACCCAACAGCGGGAGAGGCGATGAGCAGTTCTTC. This chain links TRBV28 with TRBJ2-1, with TRBD2 matching 8 bases. Germline values: CDR1 MDHEN, CDR2 SYDVKM. This CDR3 spans 15 amino acids. V dropped 6 bases and J dropped 8; count of bases not matched to a gene: 12.

V is TRBV27 and J is TRBJ2-1; 7 nucleotides align to TRBD1. Per germline, CDR1 MNHEY and CDR2 SMNVEV (reference sequence). The V segment lost 3 bases and the J segment 5 bases; nucleotides outside the gene matches: 1. The CDR3 has 13 amino acids. CDR3 amino acids: CASSFGTDNEQFF. CDR3 nucleotides: TGTGCCAGCAGTTTTGGGACAGACAATGAGCAGTTCTTC.

This clonotype has just one count. The rearrangement uses TRBV15 and TRBJ1-5, with 10 positions matching TRBD1. Germline V gene sequence: CDR1 LNHNV, CDR2 YYDKDF (reference sequence). The CDR3 totals 18 residues. Losses at the gene ends were 0 bases for V and 0 bases for J; bases not matched to a gene: 5. CDR3 bases: TGTGCCACCAGCAGAGATGGGACAGGGGAACATAGCAATCAGCCCCAGCATTTT. Amino acid sequence: CATSRDGTGEHSNQPQHF.

This sequence joins TRBV29-1 and TRBJ1-2; possible D gene TRBD1, 6 bases. CDR1 is SQVTM, CDR2 ANQGSEA, per germline. The V gene lost 7 bases and the J gene lost 2 bases, with 17 bases spanning the gap. This CDR3 contains 14 residues. As DNA, the CDR3 is TGCAGCGCCGGGGGGGCCGGCCTAAACTATGGCTACACCTTC. Translating gives CSAGGAGLNYGYTF.

The genes are TRBV18 and TRBJ1-6; D unresolved. The germline V gene encodes CDR1 KGHSH and CDR2 LQKENI. CDR3 length equals 13 residues. V lost 4 bases to trimming and J lost 7 bases, with 8 bases between them. As DNA, the CDR3 is TGTGCCAGCTCACAAAACGGGAATTCACCCCTCCACTTT. Translating it yields CASSQNGNSPLHF.

The chain has TRBV25-1 and TRBJ2-7; 8 nucleotides align to TRBD2. V was pared by 5 bases and J by 7 bases, with 13 bases of the junction left unmatched. CDR1 and CDR2 from the germline V gene are MGHDK and SYGVNS. The CDR3 has 15 amino acids. CDR3 in amino acids: CASSPDGTSLREQYF. Here the CDR3 DNA reads TGTGCCAGCAGTCCAGACGGGACTAGTCTACGGGAGCAGTACTTC.

This chain connects TRBV6-5 to TRBJ1-1; perhaps TRBD1 as D (6 bases). The germline V gene encodes CDR1 MNHEY and CDR2 SVGAGI. V lost 1 base and J lost 5, with 14 bases in between. This CDR3 is built from 15 residues. The chain's CDR3 is CASSYFGGVRTEAFF. In nucleotides, the CDR3 is TGTGCCAGCAGTTACTTCGGGGGCGTAAGGACTGAAGCTTTCTTT.

V is TRBV4-2 and J is TRBJ2-6; D is unresolved. This CDR3 has 14 residues. Germline V gene data show CDR1 as LGHNA and CDR2 as YNFKEQ. The V gene lost 0 bases and the J gene lost 4 bases, with 4 bases spanning the gap. The CDR3 DNA reads as TGTGCCAGCAGCCAAGATACCGGGGCCAACGTCCTGACTTTC. It yields the protein CASSQDTGANVLTF.